The source of this T cell receptor beta chain is a study of blood T cell repertoires in COVID-19. V shed 4 bases and J 6 bases; nucleotides not matched to a gene: 22. Per the germline V gene, CDR1 is LNHDA and CDR2 is SQIVND (reference sequence). The length of the CDR3 is 20 residues. Clones were sequenced by immunoSEQ multiplex PCR, and TCRdb holds only the in-frame ones, with some missing. The profile covers 150,000 to 200,000 clones, with roughly four fifths appearing a single time and more than 9.5% taken by the ten largest. Sequencing was done on a sample of peripheral blood. The chain combines TRBV19 with TRBJ1-5, with 9 positions matching TRBD1. The TCR was taken from a man in his 60s with active or convalescent COVID-19. The CDR3 loop reads CASSKTGTGRFSSPTQPQHF. DNA for the CDR3: TGTGCCAGTAGTAAAACGGGGACAGGGCGCTTTTCGTCCCCCACTCAGCCCCAGCATTTT.